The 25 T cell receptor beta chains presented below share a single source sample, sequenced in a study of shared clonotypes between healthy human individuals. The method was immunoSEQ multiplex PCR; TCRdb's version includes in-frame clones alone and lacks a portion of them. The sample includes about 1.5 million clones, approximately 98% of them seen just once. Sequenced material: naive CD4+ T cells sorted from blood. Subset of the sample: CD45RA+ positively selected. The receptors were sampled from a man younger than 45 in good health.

CDR3 nucleotides: TGTGCCAGTAGTATAGGAGGGGGAGATACGCAGTATTTT. Translating it yields CASSIGGGDTQYF. The chain is built from TRBV19 and TRBJ2-3; the D gene is possibly TRBD1 (6 bases). CDR3 size: 13 residues. The germline CDR1 and CDR2 sequences are LNHDA and SQIVND (reference sequence). The V and J ends lost 1 base and 5 bases respectively, with 7 bases between them.

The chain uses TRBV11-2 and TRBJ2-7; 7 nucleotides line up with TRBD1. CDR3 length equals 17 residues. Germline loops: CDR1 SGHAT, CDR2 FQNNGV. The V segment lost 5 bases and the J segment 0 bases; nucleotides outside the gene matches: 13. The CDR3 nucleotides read TGTGCCAGCAGCCCCCTAGACAGGGTGACAGACTCCTACGAGCAGTACTTC. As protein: CASSPLDRVTDSYEQYF. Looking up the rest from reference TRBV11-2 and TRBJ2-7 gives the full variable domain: EAGVAQSPRYKIIEKRQSVAFWCNPISGHATLYWYQQILGQGPKLLIQFQNNGVVDDSQLPKDRFSAERLKGVDSTLKIQPAKLEDSAVYLCASSPLDRVTDSYEQYFGPGTRLTVT.

The CDR3 region has the DNA TGCGCCAGCAGTGAGTCGATCGGGAGTGGTGCGCAGTATTTT. As protein: CASSESIGSGAQYF. The chain has TRBV10-2 and TRBJ2-3; D possibly corresponds to TRBD2 (6 bases). Germline values: CDR1 WSHSY, CDR2 SAAADI. V was trimmed by 0 bases and J by 10 bases, leaving 14 bases between them. The CDR3 loop spans 14 amino acids.

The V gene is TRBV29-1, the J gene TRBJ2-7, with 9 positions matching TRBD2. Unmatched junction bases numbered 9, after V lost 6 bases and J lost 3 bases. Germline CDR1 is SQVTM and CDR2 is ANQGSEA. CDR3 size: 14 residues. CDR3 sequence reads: CSVQKASGNYEQYF. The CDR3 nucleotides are TGCAGCGTCCAGAAGGCTAGCGGGAACTACGAGCAGTACTTC.

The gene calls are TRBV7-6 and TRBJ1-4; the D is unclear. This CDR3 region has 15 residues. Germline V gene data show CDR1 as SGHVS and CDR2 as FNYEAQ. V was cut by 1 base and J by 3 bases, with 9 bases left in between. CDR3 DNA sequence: TGTGCCAGCAGCTTAGAACGATGGGCTAATGAAAAACTGTTTTTT. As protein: CASSLERWANEKLFF. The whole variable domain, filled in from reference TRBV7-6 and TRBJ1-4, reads GAGVSQSPRYKVTKRGQDVALRCDPISGHVSLYWYRQALGQGPEFLTYFNYEAQQDKSGLPNDRFSAERPEGSISTLTIQRTEQRDSAMYRCASSLERWANEKLFFGSGTQLSVL.

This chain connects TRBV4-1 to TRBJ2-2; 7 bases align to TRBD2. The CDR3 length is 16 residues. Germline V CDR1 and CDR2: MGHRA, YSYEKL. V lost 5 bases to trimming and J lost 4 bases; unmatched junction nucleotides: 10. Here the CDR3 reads CASSRAAGVGTGELFF. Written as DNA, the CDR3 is TGCGCCAGCAGCAGGGCGGCGGGAGTAGGCACCGGGGAGCTGTTTTTT.

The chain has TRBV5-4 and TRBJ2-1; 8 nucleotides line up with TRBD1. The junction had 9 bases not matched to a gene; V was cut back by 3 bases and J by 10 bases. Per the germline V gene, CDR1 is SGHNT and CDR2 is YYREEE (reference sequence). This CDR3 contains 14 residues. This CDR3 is CASSSGTGGGEQFF. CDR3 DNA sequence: TGTGCCAGCAGCTCCGGGACAGGAGGTGGAGAGCAGTTCTTC.

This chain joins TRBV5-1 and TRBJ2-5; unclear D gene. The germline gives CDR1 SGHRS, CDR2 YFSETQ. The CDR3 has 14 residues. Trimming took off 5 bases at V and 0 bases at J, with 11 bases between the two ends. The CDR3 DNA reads TGCGCCAGCAGTCCCCCCTCTAACCAAGAGACCCAGTACTTC. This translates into CASSPPSNQETQYF.

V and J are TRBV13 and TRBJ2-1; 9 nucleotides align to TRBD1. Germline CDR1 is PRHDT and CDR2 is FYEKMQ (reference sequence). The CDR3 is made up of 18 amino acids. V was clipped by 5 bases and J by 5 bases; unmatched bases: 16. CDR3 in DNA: TGTGCCAGCAGCCACTCTTTTTGGGCCGGGACAGGGAACAATGAGCAGTTCTTC. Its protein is CASSHSFWAGTGNNEQFF.

The CDR3 sequence: CASSSFFGGTPNTGELFF. CDR3 DNA: TGTGCCAGCAGCTCATTTTTTGGGGGGACACCCAACACCGGGGAGCTGTTTTTT. This chain joins TRBV7-2 and TRBJ2-2; tentatively, D is TRBD1 or TRBD2 (6 bases each). CDR3 size: 18 residues. The V end was cut by 4 bases, the J end by 2 bases, with 20 bases between. CDR1 and CDR2 from the germline V gene are SGHTA and FQGNSA.

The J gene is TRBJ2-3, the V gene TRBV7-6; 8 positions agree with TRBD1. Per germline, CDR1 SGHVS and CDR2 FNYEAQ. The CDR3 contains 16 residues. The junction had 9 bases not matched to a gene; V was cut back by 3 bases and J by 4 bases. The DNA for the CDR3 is TGTGCCAGCAGCTTGGAGACAGGGGTATTTTCAGATACGCAGTATTTT. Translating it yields CASSLETGVFSDTQYF.

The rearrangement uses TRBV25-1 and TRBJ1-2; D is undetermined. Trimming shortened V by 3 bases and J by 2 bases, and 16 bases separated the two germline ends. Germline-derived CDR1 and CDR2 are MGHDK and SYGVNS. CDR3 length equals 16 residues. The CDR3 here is CASSDPLGSSNYGYTF. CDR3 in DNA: TGTGCCAGCAGTGATCCCTTGGGATCCTCAAACTATGGCTACACCTTC.

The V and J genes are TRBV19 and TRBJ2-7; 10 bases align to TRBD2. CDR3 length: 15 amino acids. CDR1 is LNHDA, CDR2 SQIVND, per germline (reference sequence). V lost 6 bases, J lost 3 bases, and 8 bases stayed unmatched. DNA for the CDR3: TGTGCCAGTAGACTCCACGGGACTAGCGACTACGAGCAGTACTTC. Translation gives CASRLHGTSDYEQYF. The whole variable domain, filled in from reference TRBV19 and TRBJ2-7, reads DGGITQSPKYLFRKEGQNVTLSCEQNLNHDAMYWYRQDPGQGLRLIYYSQIVNDFQKGDIAEGYSVSREKKESFPLTVTSAQKNPTAFYLCASRLHGTSDYEQYFGPGTRLTVT.

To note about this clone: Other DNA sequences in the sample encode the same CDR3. CDR3 bases: TGTGCCAGCAGCGTTAGCGGGAGGGCAGATACGCAGTATTTT. Translating it yields CASSVSGRADTQYF. The V call is TRBV9, the J call TRBJ2-3, with TRBD2 matching over 11 bases. Trimming removed 2 bases from V and 4 bases from J; junction bases left unmatched: 0. The CDR3 runs 14 residues. Germline CDR1 reads SGDLS; CDR2 reads YYNGEE.

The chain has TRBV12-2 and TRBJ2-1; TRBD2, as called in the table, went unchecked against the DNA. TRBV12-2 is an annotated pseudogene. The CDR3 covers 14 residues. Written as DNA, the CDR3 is TGTGCAAGTCTCCAGCGGGAAAGGATGAATGAGCAGTTCTTC. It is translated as CASLQRERMNEQFF.

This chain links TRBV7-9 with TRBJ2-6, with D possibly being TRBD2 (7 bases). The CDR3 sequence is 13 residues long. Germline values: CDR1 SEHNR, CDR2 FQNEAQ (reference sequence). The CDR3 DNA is TGTGCGGGGGGGGCCTCTGGGGCCAACGTCCTGACTTTC. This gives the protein CAGGASGANVLTF. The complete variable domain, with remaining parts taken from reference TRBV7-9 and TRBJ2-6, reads DTGVSQNPRHKITKRGQNVTFRCDPISEHNRLYWYRQTLGQGPEFLTYFQNEAQLEKSRLLSDRFSAERPKGSFSTLEIQRTEQGDSAMYLCAGGASGANVLTFGAGSRLTVL.

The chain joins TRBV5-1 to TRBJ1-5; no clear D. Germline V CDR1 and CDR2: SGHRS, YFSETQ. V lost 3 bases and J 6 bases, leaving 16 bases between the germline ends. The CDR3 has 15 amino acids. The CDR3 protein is CASSSGAGRSQPQHF. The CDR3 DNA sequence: TGCGCCAGCAGCTCCGGAGCAGGCAGGAGTCAGCCCCAGCATTTT.

Here the CDR3 reads CASSSLAGGPGELFF. The CDR3 DNA is TGCGCCAGCAGCTCACTAGCGGGAGGCCCCGGGGAGCTGTTTTTT. This chain uses TRBV5-1 with TRBJ2-2; 12 bases align to TRBD2. Looked up from germline, CDR1 is SGHRS and CDR2 is YFSETQ. The V segment lost 3 bases and the J segment 6 bases; nucleotides outside the gene matches: 3. This CDR3 spans 15 amino acids.

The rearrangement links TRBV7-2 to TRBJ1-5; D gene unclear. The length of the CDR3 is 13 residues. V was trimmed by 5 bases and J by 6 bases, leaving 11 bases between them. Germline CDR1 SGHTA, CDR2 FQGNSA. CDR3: CASSRAAGQPQHF. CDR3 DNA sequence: TGTGCCAGCAGCAGGGCGGCGGGTCAGCCCCAGCATTTT.

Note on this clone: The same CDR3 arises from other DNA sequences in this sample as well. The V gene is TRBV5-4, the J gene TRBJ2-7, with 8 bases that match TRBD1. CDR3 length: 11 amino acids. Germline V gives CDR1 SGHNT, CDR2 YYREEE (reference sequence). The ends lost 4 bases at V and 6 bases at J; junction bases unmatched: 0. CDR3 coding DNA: TGTGCCAGCAGCGGGACAGGCGAGCAGTACTTC. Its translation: CASSGTGEQYF. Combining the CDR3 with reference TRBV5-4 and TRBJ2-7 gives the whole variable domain ETGVTQSPTHLIKTRGQQVTLRCSSQSGHNTVSWYQQALGQGPQFIFQYYREEENGRGNFPPRFSGLQFPNYSSELNVNALELDDSALYLCASSGTGEQYFGPGTRLTVT.

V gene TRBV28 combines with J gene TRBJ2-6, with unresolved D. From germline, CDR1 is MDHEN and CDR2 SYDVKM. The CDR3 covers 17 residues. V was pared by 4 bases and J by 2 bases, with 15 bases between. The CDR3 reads CASSSGPTLPGANVLTF. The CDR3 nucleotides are TGTGCCAGCAGTTCTGGGCCGACCCTCCCTGGGGCCAACGTCCTGACTTTC.

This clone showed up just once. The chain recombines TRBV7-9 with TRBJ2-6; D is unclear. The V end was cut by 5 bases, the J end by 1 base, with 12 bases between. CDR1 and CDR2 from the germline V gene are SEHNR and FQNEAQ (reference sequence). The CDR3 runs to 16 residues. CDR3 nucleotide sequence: TGTGCCAGCAGCGCCCTTGGGAAATCTGGGGCCAACGTCCTGACTTTC. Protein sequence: CASSALGKSGANVLTF.

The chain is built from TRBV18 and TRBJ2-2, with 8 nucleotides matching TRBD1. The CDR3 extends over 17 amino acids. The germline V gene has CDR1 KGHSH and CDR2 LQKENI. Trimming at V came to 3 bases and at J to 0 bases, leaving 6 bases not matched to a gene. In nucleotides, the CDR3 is TGTGCCAGCTCACCCCAGGACAGGGTCGCGAACACCGGGGAGCTGTTTTTT. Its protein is CASSPQDRVANTGELFF.

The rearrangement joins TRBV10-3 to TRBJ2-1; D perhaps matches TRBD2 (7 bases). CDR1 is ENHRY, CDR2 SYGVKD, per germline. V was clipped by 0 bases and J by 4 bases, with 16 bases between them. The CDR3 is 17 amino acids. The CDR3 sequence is CAISESGGGSGYNEQFF. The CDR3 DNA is TGTGCCATCAGTGAGTCCGGGGGCGGGAGCGGATACAATGAGCAGTTCTTC.

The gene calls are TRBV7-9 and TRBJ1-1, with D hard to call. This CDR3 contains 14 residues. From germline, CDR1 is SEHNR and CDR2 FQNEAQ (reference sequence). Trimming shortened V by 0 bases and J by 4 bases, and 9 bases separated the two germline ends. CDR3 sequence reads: CASSLARSGTEAFF. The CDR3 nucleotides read TGTGCCAGCAGCTTAGCACGGAGCGGCACTGAAGCTTTCTTT.